What follows are 29 T cell receptor beta chains derived from one specimen sequenced in a study of blood T cell repertoires in COVID-19. Only in-frame clones appear in the TCRdb table, and some are missing; sequencing was by immunoSEQ multiplex PCR. Here the sample spans roughly 200,000 clones, 75% to 90% being singletons. The specimen sequenced was peripheral blood. These receptors all stem from a man aged 35 to 55 with acute or convalescent COVID-19.

The J gene is TRBJ1-1, the V gene TRBV29-1; D remains unclear. Germline V lookup: CDR1 SQVTM, CDR2 ANQGSEA. The germline V and J ends were trimmed by 6 bases and 9 bases, with 17 bases remaining between them. The CDR3 is 12 amino acids. The CDR3: CSVRTGQSQAFF. The DNA of the CDR3 is TGCAGCGTCCGTACTGGGCAGTCGCAAGCTTTCTTT.

The V gene is TRBV10-3, the J gene TRBJ2-3, with 9 bases that match TRBD1. This CDR3 has 15 residues. J was trimmed by 1 base and V by 10 bases; bases with no gene match: 9. Looked up from germline, CDR1 is ENHRY and CDR2 is SYGVKD. The CDR3 region is CATHSRDRGTDTQYF. CDR3 nucleotide sequence: TGTGCCACGCATTCACGGGACAGGGGCACAGATACGCAGTATTTT.

This clone was counted once. The chain recombines TRBV28 with TRBJ1-2; D unclear. V was pared by 7 bases and J by 2 bases, with 14 bases between. This CDR3 is 14 amino acids long. Germline V lookup: CDR1 MDHEN, CDR2 SYDVKM. The CDR3 coding sequence is TGTGCCAGCATCCAGCGTGGCAGAAACTATGGCTACACCTTC. Its protein is CASIQRGRNYGYTF.

V is TRBV19 and J is TRBJ2-1; TRBD2 agrees at 12 bases. The germline V gene has CDR1 LNHDA and CDR2 SQIVND (reference sequence). The CDR3 contains 15 residues. V gave up 2 bases and J gave up 6 bases; unmatched junction bases: 2. CDR3 residues: CASSILAGGFNEQFF. CDR3 DNA sequence: TGTGCCAGTAGTATACTAGCGGGAGGGTTCAATGAGCAGTTCTTC.

The V and J genes are TRBV19 and TRBJ1-2; no firm D call. Germline lookup yields CDR1 LNHDA and CDR2 SQIVND (reference sequence). The CDR3 is 15 residues long. V dropped 1 base and J dropped 1 base, with 10 bases sitting between them. CDR3 bases: TGTGCCAGTAGTATAGTTCTGCGCCGTAACTATGGCTACACCTTC. Amino acids: CASSIVLRRNYGYTF. The full variable domain, with the rest looked up from reference TRBV19 and TRBJ1-2, is DGGITQSPKYLFRKEGQNVTLSCEQNLNHDAMYWYRQDPGQGLRLIYYSQIVNDFQKGDIAEGYSVSREKKESFPLTVTSAQKNPTAFYLCASSIVLRRNYGYTFGSGTRLTVV.

This clone has a handful of counts. The chain is built from TRBV12-3 or TRBV12-4 and TRBJ1-1, with D tentatively TRBD1 (5 bases). Between the trimmed V and J ends, which lost 6 bases and 6 bases, there was a span of 8 bases. The CDR3 is 11 amino acids. The CDR3 DNA reads TGTGCCAGCAGGGACATTGCTGAAGCTTTCTTT. Residues: CASRDIAEAFF.

This chain links TRBV20-1 with TRBJ2-1; 7 bases align to TRBD2. Germline V gene data show CDR1 as DFQATT and CDR2 as SNEGSKA (reference sequence). V dropped 3 bases and J dropped 7; count of bases not matched to a gene: 0. CDR3 length: 11 amino acids. The CDR3 reads CSASGRNEQFF. The CDR3 bases are TGCAGTGCTAGCGGGAGGAATGAGCAGTTCTTC.

This clone was observed a single time. CDR3 sequence reads: CASEDRLGEKLFF. DNA of the CDR3: TGTGCCAGTGAAGACAGGCTTGGTGAAAAACTGTTTTTT. The V and J genes are TRBV19 and TRBJ1-4; tentative D call: TRBD1 (6 bases). The CDR3 is 13 residues long. Germline values: CDR1 LNHDA, CDR2 SQIVND (reference sequence). Deletions cut 8 bases from V and 7 bases from J, with 14 bases between.

A remark on this clone: In the same sample, other DNA sequences code for this CDR3. The chain joins TRBV12-3 or TRBV12-4 to TRBJ1-1; the D is unclear. The V end lost 3 bases, the J end lost 1 base, and 6 bases lay between the germline ends. The CDR3 extends over 13 amino acids. The CDR3 coding sequence is TGTGCCAGCAGTTTGGCTGCGAACACTGAAGCTTTCTTT. Protein product: CASSLAANTEAFF.

The chain carries TRBV7-2 and TRBJ1-2, with 11 bases matching TRBD1. Looked up from germline, CDR1 is SGHTA and CDR2 is FQGNSA. The length of the CDR3 is 15 residues. The ends lost 2 bases at V and 6 bases at J; junction bases unmatched: 5. The CDR3 here is CASSLSPGQGDGYTF. Here the CDR3 DNA reads TGTGCCAGCAGCTTATCTCCGGGACAGGGGGATGGCTACACCTTC.

This chain uses TRBV18 with TRBJ2-3, with TRBD2 as a possible D gene (6 bases). This CDR3 is 14 amino acids long. Trimming took off 3 bases at V and 5 bases at J, with 12 bases between the two ends. The germline V gene has CDR1 KGHSH and CDR2 LQKENI. DNA for the CDR3: TGTGCCAGCTCACCGCCCGGGAGTGGAGATACGCAGTATTTT. Translation: CASSPPGSGDTQYF.

This clone was seen once. The V gene is TRBV9, the J gene TRBJ2-2; 7 nucleotides align to TRBD1. Trimming removed 0 bases from V and 6 bases from J; junction bases left unmatched: 5. The CDR3 has 15 residues. Germline values: CDR1 SGDLS, CDR2 YYNGEE. CDR3 coding DNA: TGTGCCAGCAGCGTAGTAGTAGGGGGCTCCGGGGAGCTGTTTTTT. This sequence encodes CASSVVVGGSGELFF. Based on the CDR3 plus reference TRBV9 and TRBJ2-2, the full variable domain is DSGVTQTPKHLITATGQRVTLRCSPRSGDLSVYWYQQSLDQGLQFLIQYYNGEERAKGNILERFSAQQFPDLHSELNLSSLELGDSALYFCASSVVVGGSGELFFGEGSRLTVL.

The chain links TRBV19 to TRBJ1-1; TRBD1 is a possible D gene (5 bases). Trimming took off 7 bases at V and 4 bases at J, with 19 bases between the two ends. Germline V gene data show CDR1 as LNHDA and CDR2 as SQIVND (reference sequence). CDR3 length: 15 amino acids. The CDR3, as DNA: TGTGCCAGTATGGTCAGCGGGACGACCAGCACTGAAGCTTTCTTT. It specifies CASMVSGTTSTEAFF.

Regarding this clone: An end of the junction differs from the germline gene, which may be a read error. The genes are TRBV18 and TRBJ1-4; 7 positions agree with TRBD1. From germline, CDR1 is KGHSH and CDR2 LQKENI. The CDR3 covers 17 residues. DNA of the CDR3: TGTGCCAGCTCACCACACGCTCCACAGGGGAATAACGAAAAACTATTTTTT. This encodes CASSPHAPQGNNEKLFF.

The V call is TRBV19, the J call TRBJ2-7; 11 positions agree with TRBD2. J was trimmed by 1 base and V by 3 bases; bases with no gene match: 2. Germline assignment: CDR1 LNHDA and CDR2 SQIVND (reference sequence). CDR3 length: 15 residues. The CDR3 region has the DNA TGTGCCAGTAGTATCGGACTAGCGGGTTCCTACGAGCAGTACTTC. Its translation: CASSIGLAGSYEQYF.

The chain carries TRBV19 and TRBJ1-4; TRBD1 matches at 11 bases. The CDR3 is 16 residues long. Germline trimming cut 5 bases from V and 4 bases from J; bases unmatched to any gene: 6. Germline CDR1 reads LNHDA; CDR2 reads SQIVND (reference sequence). DNA of the CDR3: TGTGCCAGTAGTGGACAGGGGGCGAGTGTTAATGAAAAACTGTTTTTT. This gives the protein CASSGQGASVNEKLFF.

This chain joins TRBV7-3 and TRBJ2-2; 11 positions match TRBD2. The V segment lost 1 base and the J segment 4 bases; nucleotides outside the gene matches: 5. Germline values: CDR1 SGHTA, CDR2 FQGTGA. The CDR3 spans 17 residues. The CDR3 DNA is TGTGCCAGCAGCTTAAGTAGCGGGAGGGCGGCCACCGGGGAGCTGTTTTTT. Its translation: CASSLSSGRAATGELFF. The entire variable domain, with the rest obtained from reference TRBV7-3 and TRBJ2-2, is as follows: GAGVSQTPSNKVTEKGKYVELRCDPISGHTALYWYRQSLGQGPEFLIYFQGTGAADDSGLPNDRFFAVRPEGSVSTLKIQRTERGDSAVYLCASSLSSGRAATGELFFGEGSRLTVL.

The chain joins TRBV6-5 to TRBJ2-5; no firm D call. CDR1 and CDR2 (germline): MNHEY, SVGAGI. The V and J ends lost 6 bases and 5 bases respectively, with 16 bases between them. This CDR3 has 14 amino acids. CDR3 sequence reads: CASSLGQPGETQYF. DNA for the CDR3: TGTGCCAGCAGCCTAGGCCAACCCGGGGAGACCCAGTACTTC.

With regard to this clone: This CDR3 is also generated by other DNA sequences in the sample. J is TRBJ2-2 and V is TRBV7-9, with 10 bases aligning to TRBD2. CDR1 is SEHNR, CDR2 FQNEAQ, per germline (reference sequence). This CDR3 is built from 16 residues. J lost 4 bases, V lost 1 base, and 3 bases had no gene match. CDR3 protein: CASSLGLAGVTGELFF. In DNA form, the CDR3 reads TGTGCCAGCAGCTTAGGTCTAGCGGGAGTCACCGGGGAGCTGTTTTTT.

This clone was observed a single time. V usage is TRBV25-1 and J usage is TRBJ2-1; 8 bases are shared with TRBD1. Germline loops: CDR1 MGHDK, CDR2 SYGVNS. The trim removed 5 bases at V and 0 bases at J, leaving 9 bases unmatched. The CDR3 sequence is 17 residues long. In DNA form, the CDR3 reads TGTGCCAGCAGTTCCGGACAGGGCTGGAGCTCCTACAATGAGCAGTTCTTC. Encoded protein: CASSSGQGWSSYNEQFF.

This clone was observed once. This chain joins TRBV9 and TRBJ1-1, with D possibly TRBD1 on 6 matching bases. Germline CDR1 SGDLS, CDR2 YYNGEE. V lost 3 bases and J lost 2, with 11 bases in between. CDR3 size: 14 residues. Here the CDR3 reads CASSAPGVNTEAFF. The CDR3, as DNA: TGTGCCAGCAGCGCTCCAGGGGTTAACACTGAAGCTTTCTTT.

This clone came up a few times. V is TRBV29-1 and J is TRBJ2-2; D may be TRBD1 (5 bases). Trimming cost V 7 bases and J 0 bases, with 9 bases left between them. The CDR3 extends over 13 amino acids. Germline CDR1 and CDR2: SQVTM and ANQGSEA. The CDR3, as DNA: TGCAGCGCCACAGGCTCGAACACCGGGGAGCTGTTTTTT. Translating gives CSATGSNTGELFF.

The chain is built from TRBV4-3 and TRBJ2-4, with 9 bases aligning to TRBD2. Germline V gene sequence: CDR1 LGHNA, CDR2 YSLEER. V gave up 0 bases and J gave up 6 bases; unmatched junction bases: 9. CDR3 length equals 17 residues. CDR3 sequence reads: CASSQDSGSSLGNIQYF. In DNA form, the CDR3 reads TGCGCCAGCAGCCAAGATAGCGGGAGCTCCCTCGGAAACATTCAGTACTTC.

The CDR3 DNA reads as TGCAGCGTTCCAGGGGGGCATGGCTACACCTTC. Translated, it gives CSVPGGHGYTF. The V gene is TRBV29-1, the J gene TRBJ1-2; 7 nucleotides agree with TRBD1. Per germline, CDR1 SQVTM and CDR2 ANQGSEA. J lost 6 bases, V lost 5 bases, and 3 bases had no gene match. This CDR3 has 11 residues.

This chain joins TRBV20-1 and TRBJ2-7; D is uncertain. Germline-derived CDR1 and CDR2 are DFQATT and SNEGSKA (reference sequence). The CDR3 runs to 14 residues. Trimming left V 3 bases short and J 3 bases short, with 15 bases between. Here the CDR3 reads CSASPANLIYEQYF. CDR3 nucleotides: TGCAGTGCTAGTCCAGCGAACCTTATCTACGAGCAGTACTTC.

This clone was detected once. The rearrangement links TRBV6-5 to TRBJ1-4, with 12 positions matching TRBD1. With V trimmed by 5 bases and J by 10 bases, 5 bases remained unmatched. Germline V gene sequence: CDR1 MNHEY, CDR2 SVGAGI. This CDR3 is 14 amino acids long. The CDR3 coding sequence is TGTGCCAGCAGTACCCGGGACAGGGGGCTAAAACTGTTTTTT. As protein: CASSTRDRGLKLFF.

J is TRBJ1-5 and V is TRBV28; possibly TRBD1 for D (5 bases). Germline CDR1 and CDR2: MDHEN and SYDVKM. V was shortened by 3 bases and J by 2 bases, with 17 bases between the two germline ends. CDR3 length: 17 residues. In nucleotides, the CDR3 is TGTGCCAGCAGTTTTGCCCATAGGGGTCTTGGCAATCAGCCCCAGCATTTT. Translated: CASSFAHRGLGNQPQHF.

The CDR3 reads CASSQAGPGYTEAFF. CDR3 nucleotide sequence: TGCGCCAGCAGCCAAGCTGGGCCAGGGTACACTGAAGCTTTCTTT. The genes are TRBV4-3 and TRBJ1-1, with a tentative D call TRBD1 (5 bases). The CDR3 spans 15 residues. With 1 base removed from V and 3 bases from J, the gap between germline ends came to 12 bases. Germline V gene sequence: CDR1 LGHNA, CDR2 YSLEER.

Only one count was recorded for this clone. This chain uses TRBV19 with TRBJ2-1; tentative D call: TRBD2 (7 bases). The CDR3 covers 14 residues. The germline gives CDR1 LNHDA, CDR2 SQIVND (reference sequence). V lost 7 bases, J lost 7 bases, and 17 bases lay in between. In DNA form, the CDR3 reads TGTGCCAGTAAAATAGCGGAGGGGGGGAATGAGCAGTTCTTC. Its translation is CASKIAEGGNEQFF.